Below are 29 T cell receptor beta chains sequenced from a single sample in a study of blood T cell repertoires in COVID-19. The assay was immunoSEQ multiplex PCR, and TCRdb's table has in-frame clones only and misses some. The profile shows about 300,000 clones, about nine tenths of them singletons. The sample was PBMCs or T cells enriched from blood (not recorded which). All receptors come from a man aged 25 to 40 who had recovered from COVID-19.

A single count supports this clone. The chain employs TRBV19 and TRBJ2-1; TRBD2 agrees at 8 bases. The CDR3 sequence is 15 residues long. The germline V gene encodes CDR1 LNHDA and CDR2 SQIVND (reference sequence). The V gene end was trimmed by 1 base and the J gene end by 3 bases; junction bases not matched to a gene: 2. The CDR3 is CASSIGGGYYNEQFF. CDR3 nucleotides: TGTGCCAGTAGTATAGGCGGGGGGTACTACAATGAGCAGTTCTTC.

The chain carries TRBV27 and TRBJ1-2; D might be TRBD1 (5 bases). This CDR3 region has 16 residues. Germline lookup yields CDR1 MNHEY and CDR2 SMNVEV (reference sequence). The V end lost 6 bases, the J end lost 5 bases, and 22 bases lay between the germline ends. The CDR3 region is CASRSPAGNPLYGYTF. In DNA, the CDR3 is TGTGCCAGCAGGAGTCCGGCAGGGAACCCTCTATATGGCTACACCTTC.

This clone was observed a handful of times. The J gene is TRBJ1-5, the V gene TRBV5-1, with D hard to call. Germline-derived CDR1 and CDR2 are SGHRS and YFSETQ. V shed 6 bases and J shed 5 bases, with 18 bases lying between them. CDR3 length: 15 residues. The CDR3 protein is CASISWAPRHQPQHF. In DNA form, the CDR3 reads TGCGCCAGCATTTCGTGGGCCCCCAGGCATCAGCCCCAGCATTTT.

The chain recombines TRBV5-6 with TRBJ1-2; 8 bases map to TRBD1. The CDR3 is 15 amino acids. The germline CDR1 and CDR2 sequences are SGHDT and YYEEEE. V shed 0 bases and J 6 bases; nucleotides not matched to a gene: 7. CDR3 sequence reads: CASSLAAGGANGYTF. CDR3 DNA: TGTGCCAGCAGCTTGGCGGCAGGGGGCGCGAATGGCTACACCTTC.

The chain is built from TRBV9 and TRBJ1-2; 7 nucleotides agree with TRBD1. This CDR3 region has 13 residues. CDR1 and CDR2 from the germline V gene are SGDLS and YYNGEE. J was trimmed by 4 bases and V by 3 bases; bases with no gene match: 3. The CDR3 DNA reads TGTGCCAGCAGCGAGGGGACAGTCTATGGCTACACCTTC. This encodes CASSEGTVYGYTF.

J is TRBJ2-2 and V is TRBV11-2, with D tentatively TRBD1 (6 bases). With 3 bases removed from V and 7 bases from J, the gap between germline ends came to 15 bases. The germline gives CDR1 SGHAT, CDR2 FQNNGV. CDR3 size: 15 residues. Written as DNA, the CDR3 is TGTGCCAGCAGCTTTGACTGGGGGCGAGGCGGGGAGCTGTTTTTT. Amino acid sequence: CASSFDWGRGGELFF.

This clone was picked up one time. This chain joins TRBV5-1 and TRBJ1-5; D perhaps matches TRBD1 (5 bases). This CDR3 region has 15 residues. Trimming removed 10 bases from V and 2 bases from J, with 19 bases in between. Per the germline V gene, CDR1 is SGHRS and CDR2 is YFSETQ. The CDR3 protein is CAHPFQGRRNQPQHF. The CDR3 nucleotides are TGCGCCCACCCGTTCCAGGGAAGGCGCAATCAGCCCCAGCATTTT.

V usage is TRBV3-1 (or the pseudogene TRBV3-2) and J usage is TRBJ1-1; tentative D call: TRBD1 (6 bases). The germline V and J ends were trimmed by 3 bases and 4 bases, with 12 bases remaining between them. CDR1 is LGHDT, CDR2 YNNKEL, per germline (reference sequence). The CDR3 runs 14 residues. As DNA, the CDR3 is TGTGCCAGCAGCCAGGGGGCAGGCGGCACTGAAGCTTTCTTT. Amino acids: CASSQGAGGTEAFF.

V usage is TRBV5-5 and J usage is TRBJ2-2; D possibly corresponds to TRBD2 (5 bases). The CDR3 extends over 17 amino acids. Deletions cut 4 bases from V and 3 bases from J, with 19 bases between. Germline CDR1 reads SGHKS; CDR2 reads YYEKEE (reference sequence). The CDR3 region has the DNA TGTGCCAGCAGCCGAAGGGCCCTAGCTCCGGACACCGGGGAGCTGTTTTTT. Amino acid sequence: CASSRRALAPDTGELFF.

CDR3 DNA: TGTGCCAGCAGCTTAGAGGACAACCATAGCAATCAGCCCCAGCATTTT. It encodes CASSLEDNHSNQPQHF. The rearrangement joins TRBV7-8 to TRBJ1-5; D might be TRBD1 (5 bases). The CDR3 runs 16 residues. The germline V gene has CDR1 SGHVS and CDR2 FQNEAQ. The V gene lost 1 base and the J gene lost 0 bases, with 10 bases spanning the gap. Variable domain in full (rest from reference TRBV7-8 and TRBJ1-5): GAGVSQSPRYKVAKRGQDVALRCDPISGHVSLFWYQQALGQGPEFLTYFQNEAQLDKSGLPSDRFFAERPEGSVSTLKIQRTQQEDSAVYLCASSLEDNHSNQPQHFGDGTRLSIL.

This chain uses TRBV6-5 with TRBJ1-1; no definite D call. Trimming cost V 0 bases and J 0 bases, with 8 bases left between them. Per germline, CDR1 MNHEY and CDR2 SVGAGI. The CDR3 has 15 amino acids. The CDR3 coding sequence is TGTGCCAGCAGTTACTCGATGAGCATGAACACTGAAGCTTTCTTT. Protein product: CASSYSMSMNTEAFF.

The chain carries TRBV18 and TRBJ1-2; tentative D call: TRBD1 (5 bases). Germline V lookup: CDR1 KGHSH, CDR2 LQKENI. Trimming shortened V by 3 bases and J by 7 bases, and 12 bases separated the two germline ends. The CDR3 has 13 residues. The CDR3 region has the DNA TGTGCCAGCTCACCGGCAGGGCACGGTGGCTACACCTTC. This codes for CASSPAGHGGYTF.

In its sample, this clone was seen once. The chain employs TRBV11-3 and TRBJ2-2, with D possibly being TRBD2 (6 bases). The V gene's germline CDR1 is SGHNT and CDR2 YENEEA. The CDR3 consists of 13 residues. Trimming took 1 base from V and 6 from J, leaving 6 bases between them. The DNA of the CDR3 is TGTGCCAGCAGCTTAGGGGGGGCCGGGGAGCTGTTTTTT. Its translation is CASSLGGAGELFF.

The V call is TRBV12-2, the J call TRBJ2-1; TRBD2 was called by the table and not checked on the DNA. TRBV12-2 is a pseudogene locus. The CDR3 totals 18 residues. The CDR3 coding sequence is TGTGCAAGTCGCTTAGCCGACGGGCGCGGGATGACATACAATGAGCAGTTCTTC. It yields the protein CASRLADGRGMTYNEQFF.

The chain joins TRBV24-1 to TRBJ2-1, with 10 bases identical to TRBD2. Germline V gives CDR1 KGHDR, CDR2 SFDVKD. The CDR3 has 16 residues. The J segment lost 8 bases and the V segment lost 3 bases, leaving 9 bases of the junction unmatched. The CDR3 nucleotides read TGTGCCACCAGTGATACACCTAGCGGGAGAAGCGATGAGCAGTTCTTC. Protein sequence: CATSDTPSGRSDEQFF.

J is TRBJ2-1 and V is TRBV27; 12 positions match TRBD2. J was trimmed by 5 bases and V by 2 bases; bases with no gene match: 4. Germline V gene data show CDR1 as MNHEY and CDR2 as SMNVEV (reference sequence). The CDR3 covers 16 residues. The CDR3 here is CASSLGLAGWNNEQFF. CDR3 sequence (DNA): TGTGCCAGCAGTTTAGGACTAGCGGGATGGAACAATGAGCAGTTCTTC.

The V call is TRBV10-2, the J call TRBJ1-4; the D gene is possibly TRBD1 (6 bases). Germline V gives CDR1 WSHSY, CDR2 SAAADI. The CDR3 runs to 14 residues. V was clipped by 4 bases and J by 7 bases, with 13 bases between them. This CDR3 reads CASSVGGAVEKLFF. In DNA, the CDR3 is TGCGCCAGCAGTGTCGGGGGGGCAGTTGAAAAACTGTTTTTT.

V usage is TRBV5-4 and J usage is TRBJ2-2, with TRBD1 matching 7 bases. The ends lost 5 bases at V and 6 bases at J; junction bases unmatched: 7. Germline V gene lookup returns CDR1 SGHNT and CDR2 YYREEE (reference sequence). The CDR3 runs to 14 residues. In DNA, the CDR3 is TGTGCCAGCAGTCAGAGGACAGGCGCCGGGGAGCTGTTTTTT. Translated, it gives CASSQRTGAGELFF.

This chain connects TRBV2 to TRBJ1-4, with D perhaps matching TRBD1 (6 bases). V was shortened by 9 bases and J by 8 bases, with 10 bases between the two germline ends. Germline lookup yields CDR1 SNHLY and CDR2 FYNNEI. The CDR3 sequence is 11 residues long. CDR3 loop: CARRDNEKLFF. The CDR3 nucleotides read TGTGCCAGACGGGACAACGAAAAACTGTTTTTT. The full variable domain, with the rest looked up from reference TRBV2 and TRBJ1-4, is EPEVTQTPSHQVTQMGQEVILRCVPISNHLYFYWYRQILGQKVEFLVSFYNNEISEKSEIFDDQFSVERPDGSNFTLKIRSTKLEDSAMYFCARRDNEKLFFGSGTQLSVL.

The chain uses TRBV18 and TRBJ1-2; 7 bases line up with TRBD1. V lost 7 bases, J lost 4 bases, and 9 bases stayed unmatched. The CDR3 sequence is 14 residues long. CDR1 and CDR2 from the germline V gene are KGHSH and LQKENI. This CDR3 is CASFTDRMTYGYTF. In nucleotides, the CDR3 is TGTGCCAGCTTTACGGACAGGATGACCTATGGCTACACCTTC.

The chain has TRBV2 and TRBJ1-6; 9 bases fit TRBD1. CDR3 size: 15 residues. V lost 8 bases and J lost 5; bases outside the gene matches: 7. CDR1 is SNHLY and CDR2 is FYNNEI in the germline V gene. CDR3: CASARRDRDNSPLHF. CDR3 DNA: TGTGCCAGCGCGAGGAGGGACAGGGATAATTCACCCCTCCACTTT.

In this sample, this clone turned up many times. The chain links TRBV29-1 to TRBJ2-6; perhaps TRBD1 as D (6 bases). CDR3 length equals 16 residues. From germline, CDR1 is SQVTM and CDR2 ANQGSEA. V was clipped by 6 bases and J by 0 bases, with 15 bases between them. The CDR3 nucleotides read TGCAGCGTCTCCCGGGACACCGACTCTGGGGCCAACGTCCTGACTTTC. Amino acid sequence: CSVSRDTDSGANVLTF. The entire variable domain, with the rest obtained from reference TRBV29-1 and TRBJ2-6, is as follows: SAVISQKPSRDICQRGTSLTIQCQVDSQVTMMFWYRQQPGQSLTLIATANQGSEATYESGFVIDKFPISRPNLTFSTLTVSNMSPEDSSIYLCSVSRDTDSGANVLTFGAGSRLTVL.

V is TRBV2 and J is TRBJ2-3; perhaps TRBD2 as D (6 bases). Germline values: CDR1 SNHLY, CDR2 FYNNEI. The length of the CDR3 is 16 residues. The germline V and J ends were trimmed by 6 bases and 3 bases, with 19 bases remaining between them. The CDR3 is CASSAPGLAVTDTQYF. CDR3 DNA: TGTGCCAGCAGCGCCCCTGGATTAGCGGTGACAGATACGCAGTATTTT. Filled out from reference TRBV2 and TRBJ2-3, the complete variable domain reads EPEVTQTPSHQVTQMGQEVILRCVPISNHLYFYWYRQILGQKVEFLVSFYNNEISEKSEIFDDQFSVERPDGSNFTLKIRSTKLEDSAMYFCASSAPGLAVTDTQYFGPGTRLTVL.

The chain carries TRBV19 and TRBJ1-4, with D possibly TRBD1 on 5 matching bases. Germline CDR1 LNHDA, CDR2 SQIVND (reference sequence). V lost 3 bases and J 2 bases, leaving 10 bases between the germline ends. CDR3 length: 15 amino acids. CDR3 bases: TGTGCCAGTAGTATGGGGCGACAGACTAATGAAAAACTGTTTTTT. This sequence encodes CASSMGRQTNEKLFF.

V is TRBV11-2 and J is TRBJ2-7; 13 bases line up with TRBD2. Trimming removed 5 bases from V and 4 bases from J; junction bases left unmatched: 5. The CDR3 contains 15 residues. Germline CDR1 and CDR2: SGHAT and FQNNGV. CDR3 sequence (DNA): TGTGCCAGCAGCCGACGGACTAGCGGGAGTTACGAGCAGTACTTC. Translation gives CASSRRTSGSYEQYF.

The rearrangement links TRBV5-1 to TRBJ2-1, with 8 positions matching TRBD2. After removal of 4 bases from V and 5 bases from J, the junction contained 11 bases not matched to a gene. The CDR3 runs to 16 residues. The germline V gene encodes CDR1 SGHRS and CDR2 YFSETQ. This CDR3 is CASSLRTSTRNNEQFF. The DNA for the CDR3 is TGCGCCAGCAGCCTCAGGACTAGCACACGAAACAATGAGCAGTTCTTC.

This clone was observed once. The chain combines TRBV19 with TRBJ2-7, with TRBD2 matching 9 bases. Germline V gene data show CDR1 as LNHDA and CDR2 as SQIVND (reference sequence). The CDR3 runs to 13 residues. V dropped 6 bases and J dropped 1; count of bases not matched to a gene: 1. The CDR3 DNA reads as TGTGCCAGTAGGAGCGGGGGGTCCTACGAGCAGTACTTC. As protein: CASRSGGSYEQYF.

This chain connects TRBV6-9 to TRBJ2-1; D might be TRBD1 (6 bases). V was pared by 4 bases and J by 0 bases, with 16 bases between. Germline-derived CDR1 and CDR2 are MNHGY and SVAAGI. The CDR3 length is 17 residues. The CDR3 coding sequence is TGTGCCAGCAGTTCCCGGACAGTGCCCAACTCCTACAATGAGCAGTTCTTC. This codes for CASSSRTVPNSYNEQFF.

The J gene is TRBJ2-5, the V gene TRBV13; D perhaps matches TRBD2 (6 bases). The V and J ends lost 1 base and 5 bases respectively, with 14 bases between them. CDR3 length: 15 amino acids. Germline V gene data show CDR1 as PRHDT and CDR2 as FYEKMQ (reference sequence). The CDR3 loop is CASSLAGVREETQYF. The CDR3, as DNA: TGTGCCAGCAGCTTAGCTGGGGTCCGGGAGGAGACCCAGTACTTC.